The 9 T cell receptor beta chains below come from one sample, sequenced in a study of OX40 agonist ivuxolimab in advanced cancers. Assay used: immunoSEQ multiplex PCR; TCRdb lists only in-frame clones, some missing. There are around 50,000 clones in the sample; 75% to 90% occur only once, and 3.5% lies in the top ten. The sequencing here drew on CD4+ or CD8+ T cells sorted from blood, taken in a trial of the OX40 agonist ivuxolimab. The receptors were sampled from an adult with an advanced solid tumor such as melanoma, head and neck, liver or kidney cancer.

The V gene is TRBV5-6, the J gene TRBJ1-2; D is unclear. Trimming took off 2 bases at V and 0 bases at J, with 5 bases between the two ends. The CDR3 length is 13 residues. Germline V lookup: CDR1 SGHDT, CDR2 YYEEEE. As DNA, the CDR3 is TGTGCCAGCAGCTTCTCATCTAACTATGGCTACACCTTC. Protein: CASSFSSNYGYTF.

In DNA, the CDR3 is TGTGCCGGAGGCAAAGGGGGCGCGGGCAGTCAGCCCCAGCATTTT. Translated: CAGGKGGAGSQPQHF. The chain combines TRBV30 with TRBJ1-5, with 7 bases aligning to TRBD1. This CDR3 is built from 15 residues. The ends lost 8 bases at V and 6 bases at J; junction bases unmatched: 16. The germline CDR1 and CDR2 sequences are GTSNPN and SVGIG (reference sequence). The whole variable domain, filled in from reference TRBV30 and TRBJ1-5, reads SQTIHQWPATLVQPVGSPLSLECTVEGTSNPNLYWYRQAAGRGLQLLFYSVGIGQISSEVPQNLSASRPQDRQFILSSKKLLLSDSGFYLCAGGKGGAGSQPQHFGDGTRLSIL.

V gene TRBV14 combines with J gene TRBJ2-6; 7 positions match TRBD1. The germline gives CDR1 SGHDN, CDR2 FVKESK. This CDR3 has 18 amino acids. V dropped 4 bases and J dropped 1; count of bases not matched to a gene: 10. The CDR3 nucleotides are TGTGCCAGCAGCCCCCGGGACAGATTATCATCTGGGGCCAACGTCCTGACTTTC. It is translated as CASSPRDRLSSGANVLTF.

J is TRBJ1-2 and V is TRBV2; no definite D call. Trimming took off 1 base at V and 10 bases at J, with 7 bases between the two ends. The germline V gene has CDR1 SNHLY and CDR2 FYNNEI. This CDR3 region has 11 residues. The CDR3 region has the DNA TGTGCCAGCAGTGAAGACAGTTTCTACACCTTC. Its protein is CASSEDSFYTF.

This sequence joins TRBV6-6 and TRBJ1-2; maybe TRBD1 (5 bases). The V gene's germline CDR1 is MNHNY and CDR2 SVGAGI (reference sequence). Trimming cost V 7 bases and J 4 bases, with 7 bases left between them. This CDR3 is 11 amino acids long. In DNA form, the CDR3 reads TGTGCCAGCACGACAGCCTATGGCTACACCTTC. This encodes CASTTAYGYTF.

This clone has just one count. The rearrangement uses TRBV15 and TRBJ2-7; D is possibly TRBD1 (6 bases). CDR1 and CDR2 from the germline V gene are LNHNV and YYDKDF (reference sequence). Trimming cost V 0 bases and J 4 bases, with 7 bases left between them. The CDR3 runs 13 residues. The CDR3 is CATSREQGYEQYF. The CDR3 DNA sequence: TGTGCCACCAGCAGAGAACAGGGTTACGAGCAGTACTTC.

The chain recombines TRBV2 with TRBJ2-3, with a possible D match to TRBD2 (5 bases). Trimming removed 7 bases at V and 7 bases at J, with 15 bases between. Germline lookup yields CDR1 SNHLY and CDR2 FYNNEI. The CDR3 has 13 residues. CDR3 amino acids: CASMMNEGYTQYF. CDR3 DNA sequence: TGTGCCAGCATGATGAATGAGGGTTATACGCAGTATTTT.

This chain connects TRBV2 to TRBJ2-3; D not resolved. Germline V gives CDR1 SNHLY, CDR2 FYNNEI. Trimming took 5 bases from V and 4 from J, leaving 16 bases between them. CDR3 length: 15 amino acids. The CDR3 bases are TGTGCCAGCAGTACCCTAGGTTCTTCGCCAGATACGCAGTATTTT. As protein: CASSTLGSSPDTQYF.

CDR3 region: CASSPRTGLISQETQYF. The CDR3 region has the DNA TGTGCCAGCAGCCCGCGGACAGGGTTGATTTCCCAAGAGACCCAGTACTTC. The J gene is TRBJ2-5, the V gene TRBV7-2, with 8 bases fitting TRBD1. The CDR3 totals 17 residues. Looked up from germline, CDR1 is SGHTA and CDR2 is FQGNSA. Germline trimming cut 5 bases from V and 1 base from J; bases unmatched to any gene: 12.